Following are 12 T cell receptor beta chains from one sample sequenced in a study of T cells in Graves' hyperthyroidism and ophthalmopathy. Authors of the study amplified TCR beta CDR3 regions from RNA transcripts. When the TCR CDR3 underwent first-round RT-PCR, the HTBI primer set was used. TCRdb analysed the multiplex PCR reads with MiXCR anew, one entry per CDR3 protein. The data show around 500,000 distinct CDR3 sequences, around 13% seen once. Material for sequencing was blood. The receptor source for this set is a woman in her thirties or forties with Graves' hyperthyroidism.

This clonotype was counted many times. This sequence joins TRBV20-1 and TRBJ2-1; 11 nucleotides agree with TRBD2. Per germline, CDR1 DFQATT and CDR2 SNEGSKA (reference sequence). The length of the CDR3 is 15 residues. The J segment lost 2 bases and the V segment lost 6 bases, leaving 6 bases of the junction unmatched. The CDR3 DNA sequence: TGCAGTGCAACGACTAGCGGGAACACCTACAATGAGCAGTTCTTC. Its protein product is CSATTSGNTYNEQFF.

The chain employs TRBV20-1 and TRBJ1-3; 10 nucleotides match TRBD1. The V and J ends lost 6 bases and 7 bases, in that order; junction bases with no gene match: 9. The CDR3 length is 14 residues. Germline V gene lookup returns CDR1 DFQATT and CDR2 SNEGSKA (reference sequence). This CDR3 reads CSAQAGTGVNTIYF. The CDR3 nucleotides are TGCAGTGCCCAAGCCGGGACAGGGGTCAACACCATATATTTT.

This clonotype was recorded many times. One junction end does not reproduce the germline sequence, and a read error may be involved. The gene calls are TRBV27 and TRBJ2-1; the match to TRBD1 covers 12 bases. The length of the CDR3 is 15 residues. CDR1 MNHEY and CDR2 SMNVEV come from the germline V gene (reference sequence). DNA for the CDR3: TGTGCCAGCAGCTCCGGGACAGGGGGCTACAGTGAGCAGTTCTTC. It yields the protein CASSSGTGGYSEQFF.

This clonotype appeared once. This could be a read error, since a much larger clone is one nucleotide away. V is TRBV5-6 and J is TRBJ2-7, with TRBD2 matching over 8 bases. The germline CDR1 and CDR2 sequences are SGHDT and YYEEEE. The CDR3 consists of 14 residues. V lost 1 base, J lost 4 bases, and 4 bases stayed unmatched. The CDR3 DNA follows: TGTGCCAGCAGCTTGCGGACTAGCAAATACGAGCAGTACTTC. Translation gives CASSLRTSKYEQYF.

Ten or more counts support this clonotype. The V and J genes are TRBV3-1 and TRBJ2-3; weak D call: TRBD1 (6 bases). The CDR3 has 18 amino acids. CDR1 LGHDT and CDR2 YNNKEL come from the germline V gene (reference sequence). Between the trimmed V and J ends, which lost 4 bases and 1 base, there was a span of 21 bases. The CDR3 loop is CASSPLRIQGGGTDTQYF. The CDR3 nucleotides read TGTGCCAGCAGCCCCCTCCGGATACAGGGTGGGGGCACAGATACGCAGTATTTT.

This clonotype was found many times. The genes are TRBV2 and TRBJ1-5; D not certain. V was pared by 3 bases and J by 9 bases, with 9 bases between. This CDR3 is 12 amino acids long. Per germline, CDR1 SNHLY and CDR2 FYNNEI. CDR3 sequence: CASSEVGLPQHF. CDR3 sequence (DNA): TGTGCCAGCAGTGAGGTCGGGTTGCCCCAGCATTTT.

This clonotype occurred many times. The V and J genes are TRBV28 and TRBJ2-3; D gene uncertain. CDR1 is MDHEN and CDR2 is SYDVKM in the germline V gene. The CDR3 spans 16 residues. V lost 5 bases, J lost 2 bases, and 17 bases lay in between. The DNA of the CDR3 is TGTGCCAGCAGTCCGACTTGGAGTTCCGCCACAGATACGCAGTATTTT. Protein: CASSPTWSSATDTQYF.

DNA for the CDR3: TGCAGTGTCCCCCGCTCTGGGGCCAACGTCCTGACTTTC. It translates to CSVPRSGANVLTF. The V call is TRBV20-1, the J call TRBJ2-6; D ambiguous. CDR1 and CDR2 (germline): DFQATT, SNEGSKA (reference sequence). This CDR3 contains 13 residues. Trimming cost V 7 bases and J 0 bases, with 7 bases left between them.

Ten or more counts support this clonotype. The CDR3 DNA reads as TGTGCCAGCAGTCCAGGACTAGGTGACACCGGGGAGCTGTTTTTT. Its protein is CASSPGLGDTGELFF. This chain joins TRBV12-3 or TRBV12-4 and TRBJ2-2; 7 bases are a match to TRBD2. The CDR3 length is 15 residues. Trimming removed 5 bases from V and 3 bases from J; junction bases left unmatched: 6.

The chain links TRBV9 to TRBJ2-1, with 9 bases matching TRBD2. The germline V gene encodes CDR1 SGDLS and CDR2 YYNGEE. The CDR3 totals 14 residues. With V trimmed by 3 bases and J by 4 bases, 2 bases remained unmatched. The CDR3: CASSEGLAYNEQFF. The CDR3, as DNA: TGTGCCAGCAGCGAGGGACTAGCTTACAATGAGCAGTTCTTC. The variable domain in full, with the rest retrieved from reference TRBV9 and TRBJ2-1, is DSGVTQTPKHLITATGQRVTLRCSPRSGDLSVYWYQQSLDQGLQFLIQYYNGEERAKGNILERFSAQQFPDLHSELNLSSLELGDSALYFCASSEGLAYNEQFFGPGTRLTVL.

The chain links TRBV7-6 to TRBJ2-1, with 9 bases lining up with TRBD2. The germline CDR1 and CDR2 sequences are SGHVS and FNYEAQ. This CDR3 has 14 amino acids. Losses at the gene ends were 5 bases for V and 6 bases for J; bases not matched to a gene: 5. The CDR3 region is CASSVLAGSNEQFF. DNA for the CDR3: TGTGCCAGCAGCGTACTAGCGGGCAGCAATGAGCAGTTCTTC.

The table lists this clonotype with many counts. The CDR3 sequence: CASSRQTGNTGELFF. CDR3 sequence (DNA): TGCGCCAGCAGCCGGCAGACAGGGAACACCGGGGAGCTGTTTTTT. The chain employs TRBV5-1 and TRBJ2-2; a possible D gene is TRBD1 (6 bases). V dropped 4 bases and J dropped 1 base, with 11 bases sitting between them. Germline assignment: CDR1 SGHRS and CDR2 YFSETQ. CDR3 length equals 15 residues.